These T cell receptor beta chains were read from a single sample in a study of response to subunit inactivated influenza vaccine. TCRdb itself ran the RT-PCR reads through MiXCR, one entry per CDR3 protein. The sample lists 300,000 to 350,000 distinct CDR3 sequences, 21% seen once, with around 9.6% in the top ten. The specimen comprised PBMCs from blood, sampled about 20 months after vaccination. These receptors were collected from a man aged 45 to 70 who received an inactivated influenza vaccine. The CDR3 runs from the conserved cysteine through the conserved F or W. The D gene is left open where the match is weak. Expanded clones get a size class; other rows say once, few or many, or leave the size out.

TRBV4-3	TRBD2	TRBJ2-3	few	CASSQDALAGVTDTQYF	TGCGCCAGCAGCCAAGATGCCCTAGCGGGAGTCACAGATACGCAGTATTTT
TRBV5-1	TRBD2	TRBJ2-5	-	CASRLAGAREETQYF	TGCGCCAGCAGACTAGCGGGGGCCCGAGAAGAGACCCAGTACTTC
TRBV10-3	-	TRBJ2-5	few	CAISELQLKETQYF	TGTGCCATCAGTGAGTTGCAGCTTAAGGAGACCCAGTACTTC
TRBV20-1	TRBD2	TRBJ2-2	-	CSARDRFSASGSTGALFF	TGCAGTGCTAGAGATAGGTTTTCGGCTAGCGGGAGCACCGGGGCGCTGTTTTTT
TRBV11-2	TRBD2	TRBJ2-3	-	CASSERSGGTDTQYF	TGTGCCAGCAGCGAGCGCAGCGGGGGCACAGATACGCAGTATTTT
TRBV4-1	-	TRBJ1-5	many	CASSQDDLSNQPQHF	TGCGCCAGCAGCCAAGACGACTTGTCCAATCAGCCCCAGCATTTT
TRBV20-1	-	TRBJ1-5	many	CSARVGRGWDQPQHF	TGCAGTGCTAGAGTTGGCAGGGGATGGGATCAGCCCCAGCATTTT
TRBV6-2/TRBV6-3	-	TRBJ2-3	-	CASSYSSRTDTQYF	TGTGCCAGCAGTTACTCGAGTAGGACAGATACGCAGTATTTT
TRBV27	-	TRBJ2-7	-	CASSFGEGNGQYF	TGTGCCAGCAGCTTCGGCGAGGGAAACGGGCAGTACTTC
TRBV12-3/TRBV12-4	-	TRBJ1-1	many	CASSIETGTEAFF	TGTGCCAGCAGTATCGAAACGGGCACTGAAGCTTTCTTT
TRBV11-1	-	TRBJ2-1	-	CASSLGRGKGKLVQFF	TGTGCCAGCAGCTTGGGACGCGGCAAGGGGAAGTTAGTGCAGTTCTTC